This TCR beta chain was sequenced for a study of T cells in Graves' hyperthyroidism and ophthalmopathy. Researchers took RNA transcripts and amplified the TCR beta CDR3 regions from them. First-round RT-PCR of the TCR CDR3 relied on the HTBI primer set. TCRdb ran MiXCR on the multiplex PCR reads and lists one entry per CDR3 protein. The data contain around 400,000 distinct CDR3 sequences, around 13% of them singletons. This CDR3 comprises 15 residues. In germline, CDR1 is KGHSH, CDR2 LQKENI. V shed 2 bases and J shed 4 bases, with 14 bases lying between them. This TCR was sampled from a woman in her late teens or twenties with Graves' hyperthyroidism. This chain connects TRBV18 to TRBJ1-2; D ambiguous. The sequenced material came from blood. CDR3 sequence (DNA): TGTGCCAGCTCACCAGAGGCAGCGCCTCTCTATGGCTACACCTTC. Translating it yields CASSPEAAPLYGYTF.